Sequencing of this T cell receptor beta chain was carried out in a study of PD-1 blockade in classical Hodgkin lymphoma. Only in-frame clones appear in the TCRdb table, and some are missing; sequencing was by immunoSEQ multiplex PCR. The sample contains roughly 12,000 clones, roughly 83% of which appear only once. Autologous stem cell transplantation was followed by relapse in every patient, and brentuximab vedotin exposure varied. After PBMCs were thawed, their CD8+ T cells were isolated by magnetic negative selection. CDR3 length equals 16 residues. The source material was CD8+ T cells from blood, sampled at baseline. This receptor was identified in a human donor with classical Hodgkin lymphoma. The J gene is TRBJ1-1, the V gene TRBV21-1; the table's D call, TRBD1, has no DNA check behind it. TRBV21-1 is a documented pseudogene. CDR3 loop: CASSKKKDRGSAEAFF. Written as DNA, the CDR3 is TGTGCCAGCAGCAAAAAGAAAGACAGGGGTTCTGCTGAAGCTTTCTTT.